Listed below are T cell receptor beta chains from one sample, sequenced in a study of T cell responses to AZD1222 COVID-19 vaccine. Measured with immunoSEQ multiplex PCR; TCRdb has only the in-frame clones, and not every one. This sample has about 97,000 clones; roughly 91% occur once, and the top ten carry 7.5%. The sequenced sample was peripheral blood, obtained on day 0 of AZD1222 vaccination. These receptors all stem from an adult in good health. CDR3s include the opening cysteine and the closing phenylalanine or tryptophan. A D gene is named only where the DNA matches it firmly. Not all rows give a size; the values are once, few, many and, for expanded clones, a class.

J,V,size,D,DNA,CDR3
TRBJ2-1,TRBV27,few,NA,TGTGCCAGCAGCCCTAGACGACTTCTAGTAAGCAATGAGCAGTTCTTC,CASSPRRLLVSNEQFF
TRBJ2-3,TRBV2,NA,TRBD2,TGTGCCAGCAGTGACGAGCGGGGGGCCGGGGATACGCAGTATTTT,CASSDERGAGDTQYF
TRBJ1-2,TRBV20-1,NA,NA,TGCAGTGCTGGGGGGACCAGTGGCTACACCTTC,CSAGGTSGYTF
TRBJ1-6,TRBV24-1,NA,NA,TGTGCCACCAGTGATTCCCGGGATCCCACCTCCCCCCTCCACTTT,CATSDSRDPTSPLHF
TRBJ2-7,TRBV4-2,NA,NA,TGTGCCAGCAGCCTTCAGGGGTCCTACGAGCAGTACTTC,CASSLQGSYEQYF
TRBJ1-1,TRBV28,NA,TRBD1,TGTGCCAGCAGTTCACCCGGGACAGCGTTCACTGAAGCTTTCTTT,CASSSPGTAFTEAFF
TRBJ1-4,TRBV7-9,once,NA,TGTGCCAGCAGCTTAGAGGCAGGGCGTGAAAAACTGTTTTTT,CASSLEAGREKLFF
TRBJ1-4,TRBV19,NA,TRBD1,TGTGCCAGTAGTCCCTCCCCCGGGACAGTAAAGGCCCTGGGGGGTAATGAAAAACTGTTTTTT,CASSPSPGTVKALGGNEKLFF
TRBJ2-3,TRBV24-1,NA,NA,TGTGCCACCAGTGTTAGCACAGATACGCAGTATTTT,CATSVSTDTQYF
TRBJ2-1,TRBV19,NA,TRBD2,TGTGCCAGTAAGCGGGAGGGCTACAATGAGCAGTTCTTC,CASKREGYNEQFF
TRBJ1-2,TRBV7-2,NA,NA,TGTGCCAGCAGCTACTTCCGGGACAACTATGGCTACACCTTC,CASSYFRDNYGYTF
TRBJ1-5,TRBV5-1,few,NA,TGCGCCAGCAGCCCTGGGGGGGGGCGCAATCAGCCCCAGCATTTT,CASSPGGGRNQPQHF